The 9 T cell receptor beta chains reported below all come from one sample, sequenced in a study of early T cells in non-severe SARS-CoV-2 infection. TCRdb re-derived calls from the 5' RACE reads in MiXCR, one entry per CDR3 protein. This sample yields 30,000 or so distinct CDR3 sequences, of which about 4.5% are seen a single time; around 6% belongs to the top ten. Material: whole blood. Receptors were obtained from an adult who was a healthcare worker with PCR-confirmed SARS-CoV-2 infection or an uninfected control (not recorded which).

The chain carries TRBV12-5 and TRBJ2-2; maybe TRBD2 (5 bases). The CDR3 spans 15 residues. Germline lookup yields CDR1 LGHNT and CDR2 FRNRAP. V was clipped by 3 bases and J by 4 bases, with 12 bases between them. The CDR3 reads CASGLRGLGTGELFF. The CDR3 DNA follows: TGTGCTAGTGGTTTACGAGGGTTGGGCACCGGGGAGCTGTTTTTT.

The CDR3 is CSATSTDTQYF. CDR3 coding DNA: TGCAGTGCTACGAGCACAGATACGCAGTATTTT. V usage is TRBV20-1 and J usage is TRBJ2-3; the D is unclear. CDR3 length equals 11 residues. Trimming cost V 4 bases and J 0 bases, with 2 bases left between them. Germline V gives CDR1 DFQATT, CDR2 SNEGSKA (reference sequence).

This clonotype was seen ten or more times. The CDR3 is CATRDRASGTGELFF. CDR3 DNA: TGTGCCACCAGGGACAGGGCGTCGGGCACCGGGGAGCTGTTTTTT. This sequence joins TRBV24-1 and TRBJ2-2; the match to TRBD1 covers 8 bases. The CDR3 is made up of 15 amino acids. Looked up from germline, CDR1 is KGHDR and CDR2 is SFDVKD. The ends lost 7 bases at V and 4 bases at J; junction bases unmatched: 7.

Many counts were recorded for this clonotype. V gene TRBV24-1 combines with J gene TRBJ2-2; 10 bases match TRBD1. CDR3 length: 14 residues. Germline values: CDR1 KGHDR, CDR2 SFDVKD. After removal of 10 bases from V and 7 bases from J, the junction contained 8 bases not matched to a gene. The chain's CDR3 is CATGTGEPGGELFF. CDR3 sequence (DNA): TGTGCCACGGGGACAGGGGAGCCGGGCGGGGAGCTGTTTTTT.

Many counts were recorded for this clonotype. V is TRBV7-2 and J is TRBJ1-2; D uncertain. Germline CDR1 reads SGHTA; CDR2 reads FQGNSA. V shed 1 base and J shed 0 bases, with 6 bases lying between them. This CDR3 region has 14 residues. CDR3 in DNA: TGTGCCAGCAGCTTAGAAGGTGCTAACTATGGCTACACCTTC. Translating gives CASSLEGANYGYTF.

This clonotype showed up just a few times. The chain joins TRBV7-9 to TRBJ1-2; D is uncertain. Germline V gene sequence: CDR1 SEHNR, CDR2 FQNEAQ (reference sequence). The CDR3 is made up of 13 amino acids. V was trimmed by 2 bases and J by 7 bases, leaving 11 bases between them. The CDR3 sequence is CASSLRSSTGYTF. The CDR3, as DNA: TGTGCCAGCAGCTTAAGGTCCTCAACTGGCTACACCTTC.

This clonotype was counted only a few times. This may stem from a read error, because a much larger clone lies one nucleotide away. CDR3 nucleotides: TGTGTCAGCTCACTGACAGGGGGCGCCGGTCTAGCCAAAAACATTCAGTACTTC. Amino acid sequence: CVSSLTGGAGLAKNIQYF. The chain joins TRBV18 to TRBJ2-4; 10 bases match TRBD1. Germline V CDR1 and CDR2: KGHSH, LQKENI. This CDR3 comprises 18 residues.

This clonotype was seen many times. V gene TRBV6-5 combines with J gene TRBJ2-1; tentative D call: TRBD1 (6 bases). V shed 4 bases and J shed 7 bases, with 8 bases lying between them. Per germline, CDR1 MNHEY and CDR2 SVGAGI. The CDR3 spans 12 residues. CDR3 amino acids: CASSSQGNEQFF. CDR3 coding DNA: TGTGCCAGCAGTTCACAGGGTAATGAGCAGTTCTTC.

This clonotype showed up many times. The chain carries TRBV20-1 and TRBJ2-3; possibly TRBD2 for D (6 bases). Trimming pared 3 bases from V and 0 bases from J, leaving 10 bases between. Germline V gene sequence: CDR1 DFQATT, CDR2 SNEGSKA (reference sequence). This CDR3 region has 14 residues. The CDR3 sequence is CSASPGSSTDTQYF. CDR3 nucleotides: TGCAGTGCTAGCCCCGGGAGTAGCACAGATACGCAGTATTTT.